These 4 T cell receptor beta chains share one sample of origin, sequenced in a study of a mutant IDH1 vaccine in newly diagnosed glioma. Time point specified: baseline, week 1 (first vaccination visit). Treatment specified: pre-vaccination baseline after standard-of-care therapy. Repertoires were generated with immunoSEQ multiplex PCR, while TCRdb's copy carries only in-frame clones and drops some. In the table there are under 80,000 clones, around 85% of which are singletons. This material consisted of PBMCs, taken from a glioma patient treated with radiotherapy, temozolomide or both. Receptor source: a man aged 25 to 40 with glioma.

In DNA, the CDR3 is TGTGCCAGCAGCTTGAAGTCCCCTTCCACCTTTATGAACACTGAAGCTTTCTTT. It translates to CASSLKSPSTFMNTEAFF. The J gene is TRBJ1-1, the V gene TRBV5-5; D unclear. There are 18 residues in the CDR3. The V end was cut by 1 base, the J end by 0 bases, with 19 bases between. Germline V lookup: CDR1 SGHKS, CDR2 YYEKEE (reference sequence). The whole variable domain, remainder taken from reference TRBV5-5 and TRBJ1-1, is DAGVTQSPTHLIKTRGQQVTLRCSPISGHKSVSWYQQVLGQGPQFIFQYYEKEERGRGNFPDRFSARQFPNYSSELNVNALLLGDSALYLCASSLKSPSTFMNTEAFFGQGTRLTVV.

This clone was detected a few times. The V gene is TRBV19, the J gene TRBJ1-3, with TRBD1 as a possible D gene (5 bases). The CDR3 is made up of 16 amino acids. V was pared by 6 bases and J by 0 bases, with 15 bases between. In germline, CDR1 is LNHDA, CDR2 SQIVND (reference sequence). CDR3: CASSIAGRLSGNTIYF. CDR3 DNA sequence: TGTGCCAGTAGCATCGCGGGACGGCTCTCTGGAAACACCATATATTTT. The full variable domain, rest sourced from reference TRBV19 and TRBJ1-3, is DGGITQSPKYLFRKEGQNVTLSCEQNLNHDAMYWYRQDPGQGLRLIYYSQIVNDFQKGDIAEGYSVSREKKESFPLTVTSAQKNPTAFYLCASSIAGRLSGNTIYFGEGSWLTVV.

The chain recombines TRBV5-1 with TRBJ2-1; no firm D call. CDR3 length equals 15 residues. Germline V gene sequence: CDR1 SGHRS, CDR2 YFSETQ. The V gene lost 4 bases and the J gene lost 7 bases, with 18 bases spanning the gap. CDR3 sequence reads: CASSPSVGQENEQFF. The CDR3 DNA reads TGCGCCAGCAGCCCCTCGGTAGGGCAGGAAAATGAGCAGTTCTTC.

Only a few counts were recorded for this clone. The chain is built from TRBV7-9 and TRBJ1-2, with TRBD1 matching over 7 bases. This CDR3 is 13 amino acids long. Germline-derived CDR1 and CDR2 are SEHNR and FQNEAQ (reference sequence). J lost 5 bases, V lost 3 bases, and 3 bases had no gene match. CDR3 DNA sequence: TGTGCCAGCAGCTTCGGGACAGCGTATGGCTACACCTTC. It translates to CASSFGTAYGYTF.